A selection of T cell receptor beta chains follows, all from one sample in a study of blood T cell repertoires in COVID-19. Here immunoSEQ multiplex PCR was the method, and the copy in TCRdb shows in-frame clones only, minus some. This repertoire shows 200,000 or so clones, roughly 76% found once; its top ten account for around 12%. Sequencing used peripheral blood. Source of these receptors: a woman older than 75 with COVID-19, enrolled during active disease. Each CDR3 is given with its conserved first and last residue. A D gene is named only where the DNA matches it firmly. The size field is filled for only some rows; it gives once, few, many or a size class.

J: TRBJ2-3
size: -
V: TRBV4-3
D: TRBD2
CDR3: CASSQLTSGGTQYF
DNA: TGCGCCAGCAGCCAACTCACTAGCGGGGGGACGCAGTATTTT

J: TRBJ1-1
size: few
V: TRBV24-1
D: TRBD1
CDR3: CATRTGAGSEAFF
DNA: TGTGCCACCAGGACAGGGGCTGGGTCTGAAGCTTTCTTT

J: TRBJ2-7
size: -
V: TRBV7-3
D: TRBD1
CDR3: CASSPGTETYEQYF
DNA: TGTGCCAGCAGCCCCGGGACAGAGACCTACGAGCAGTACTTC

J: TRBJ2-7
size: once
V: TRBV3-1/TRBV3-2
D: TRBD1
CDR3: CASSQDLRGRFSYEQYF
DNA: TGTGCCAGCAGCCAAGATCTAAGGGGGCGCTTCTCCTACGAGCAGTACTTC

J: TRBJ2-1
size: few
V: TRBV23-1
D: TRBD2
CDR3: CASSQPLTSGSLFNEQFF
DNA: TGCGCCAGCAGTCAACCCTTGACTAGCGGGAGTTTATTCAATGAGCAGTTCTTC

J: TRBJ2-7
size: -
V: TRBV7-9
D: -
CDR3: CASSGQPLVYEQYF
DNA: TGTGCCAGCAGCGGACAGCCCCTCGTCTACGAGCAGTACTTC

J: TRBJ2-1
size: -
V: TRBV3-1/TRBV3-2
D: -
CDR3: CASSHYKNYRGGNEQFF
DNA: TGTGCCAGCAGCCATTATAAGAACTACAGGGGGGGGAATGAGCAGTTCTTC

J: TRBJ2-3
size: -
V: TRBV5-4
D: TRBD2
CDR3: CASRQAGLTDTQYF
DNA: TGTGCCAGCAGGCAAGCGGGACTCACAGATACGCAGTATTTT

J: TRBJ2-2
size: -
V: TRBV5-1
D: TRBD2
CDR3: CASSPTILAGGSNTGELFF
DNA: TGCGCCAGCAGCCCAACCATACTAGCGGGGGGCAGTAACACCGGGGAGCTGTTTTTT

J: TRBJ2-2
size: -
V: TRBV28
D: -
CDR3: CASKNLAKGLFF
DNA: TGTGCCAGCAAGAACCTAGCTAAGGGGCTGTTTTTT

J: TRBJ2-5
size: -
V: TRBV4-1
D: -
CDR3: CASSQGGQGGETQYF
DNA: TGCGCCAGCAGCCAAGGAGGGCAGGGGGGAGAGACCCAGTACTTC

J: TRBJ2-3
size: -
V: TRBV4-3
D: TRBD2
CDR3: CASSSTPSGGGTDTQYF
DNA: TGCGCCAGCAGCTCGACCCCTAGCGGGGGGGGCACAGATACGCAGTATTTT

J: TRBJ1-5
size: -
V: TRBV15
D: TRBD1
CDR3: CATSRDKGAGNQPQHF
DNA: TGTGCCACCAGCAGAGATAAGGGGGCAGGCAATCAGCCCCAGCATTTT

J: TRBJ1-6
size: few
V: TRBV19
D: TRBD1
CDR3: CASSTGQGHNSPLHF
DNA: TGTGCCAGTAGTACCGGACAGGGTCATAATTCACCCCTCCACTTT

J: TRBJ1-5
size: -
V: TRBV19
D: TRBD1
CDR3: CASFPGQLSNQPQHF
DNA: TGTGCCAGTTTTCCGGGACAGCTTAGCAATCAGCCCCAGCATTTT

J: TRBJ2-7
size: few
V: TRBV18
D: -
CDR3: CASSPNSYEQYF
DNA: TGTGCCAGCTCACCCAATTCCTACGAGCAGTACTTC